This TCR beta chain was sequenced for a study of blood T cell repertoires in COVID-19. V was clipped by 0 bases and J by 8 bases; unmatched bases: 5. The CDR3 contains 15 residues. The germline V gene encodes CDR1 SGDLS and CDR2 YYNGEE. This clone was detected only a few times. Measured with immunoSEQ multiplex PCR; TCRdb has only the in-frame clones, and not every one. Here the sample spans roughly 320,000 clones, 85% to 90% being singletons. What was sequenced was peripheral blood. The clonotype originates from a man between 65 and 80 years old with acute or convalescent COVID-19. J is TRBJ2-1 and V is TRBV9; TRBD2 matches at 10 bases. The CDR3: CASSVAGTSAHEQFF. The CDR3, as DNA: TGTGCCAGCAGCGTAGCCGGGACTAGCGCACATGAGCAGTTCTTC.